A single T cell receptor beta chain is shown here with its context. The sample holds many counts of this clonotype. Its antigen remains undetermined. Base-call qualities are not available, and no considerably larger clone is one nucleotide away. Only healthy Caucasian donors were included. The twin cohort comprised three pairs of female monozygotic twins, all aged roughly 18 to 30 years. Peripheral blood mononuclear cells were the source from which RNA for the TCR libraries was isolated. Libraries came from 5' RACE. The data were produced on an Illumina HiSeq 2000. Template switching added a universal primer binding site, and the final cDNA carried a unique molecular identifier that allowed TCR cDNA molecules to be counted accurately. Specific primers in the conserved constant-segment region were used to synthesize first-strand cDNA for the TCR alpha and beta chains. To control for contamination, every cDNA library carried two barcodes: a SMART-Mk sample barcode plus Illumina barcodes. TruSeq adapter sequences and Illumina sample barcodes were added in two successive PCR steps. The Illumina HiSeq platform was used with custom primers to sequence TCR alpha and beta cDNA libraries. The authors processed their data as follows. Raw reads were processed with MiGEC to extract unique molecular identifiers, and MiXCR was used to determine CDR3 positions. For each individual, recombination models were inferred using an EM algorithm with the repgenHMM and IGoR tools. The analysis of shared clonotypes was done with the tcR package in R, with sharing normalized by the product of cloneset sizes. To study raw recombination without the effects of thymic and clonal selection, out-of-frame nonproductive sequences were analyzed. Starting from the raw public reads, TCRdb applied fastp trimming at Q25, assembled clones with MiXCR and retained in-frame beta chains. When rows share a CDR3 protein, they turn into one entry using the most common DNA and genes. It is TCRdb's table, rather than the study itself, that gives the V and J calls and clone size. The sample table shows roughly 630,000 distinct CDR3 sequences, and around 7.4% are seen once. Jointly, the top ten make up roughly 1.5% of the sample.

The data belong to a study of identical twins (dated by TCRdb to between 2015 and 2016). In the study overall: To test whether fetal clonotypes persist, the study used deep sequencing on TCR alpha and beta repertoires from monozygotic twins, unrelated adults of various ages, and cord blood. To rule out contamination, replicate twin experiments were performed at different times with different library preparation protocols.

Study-wide findings and limitations: In monozygotic twins, out-of-frame TCR alpha sharing was systematically underestimated by recombination models, although the models agreed with sharing between unrelated individuals. The excess sharing between twins in beta out-of-frame sequences was weaker because fewer shared sequences reduced the signal-to-noise ratio. Abundant cord blood beta clonotypes carried fewer insertions; young adult naive repertoires showed a weaker similar trend, while memory repertoires showed none. Because the same donors could not be followed over many years, conclusions were based on cross-sectional statistical analysis. Out-of-frame TCR alpha sequences shared between twins showed an excess of low generation-probability sequences compared with coincidental sharing between unrelated individuals. Zero-insertion analyses could be partly confounded by invariant T cells such as MAIT and iNKT, although diverse VJ usage argued against such confounding for most clonotypes.

The CDR3 sequence holds 15 residues, the cysteine and phenylalanine included. Left in the record is the CDR3 DNA by itself, 45 bases read in frame from the first base. V loses 4 bases at its end and J loses 5 bases; junction bases beyond the gene matches: 9. Via the germline V gene, CDR1 is SGHRS and CDR2 YFSETQ. The sample also formed part of further work on yellow fever vaccine responses in identical twins. The second publication reports: The authors reported that the T cell response to vaccination in identical twins appeared partly convergent and partly personalized. In identical twins, the study followed T cell clones that responded to the vaccine with precision.

The specimen sequenced was PBMCs. The chain uses TRBV5-1 and TRBJ1-5; TRBD1 agrees with 7 junctional bases. The clonotype originates from a woman younger than 30 in good health. The DNA reads as follows: TGCGCCAGCAGCACCGGGGACAGTACGGATCAGCCCCAGCATTTT. Its protein is CASSTGDSTDQPQHF.